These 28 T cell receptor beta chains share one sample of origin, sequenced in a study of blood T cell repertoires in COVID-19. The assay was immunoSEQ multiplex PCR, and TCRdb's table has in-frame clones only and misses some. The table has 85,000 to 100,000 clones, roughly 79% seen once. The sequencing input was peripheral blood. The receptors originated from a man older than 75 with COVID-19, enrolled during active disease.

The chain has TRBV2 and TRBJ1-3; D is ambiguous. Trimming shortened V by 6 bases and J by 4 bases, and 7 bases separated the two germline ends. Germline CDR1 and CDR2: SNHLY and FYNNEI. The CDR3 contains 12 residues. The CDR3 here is CASRFAGNTIYF. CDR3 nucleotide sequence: TGTGCCAGCAGGTTCGCGGGAAACACCATATATTTT.

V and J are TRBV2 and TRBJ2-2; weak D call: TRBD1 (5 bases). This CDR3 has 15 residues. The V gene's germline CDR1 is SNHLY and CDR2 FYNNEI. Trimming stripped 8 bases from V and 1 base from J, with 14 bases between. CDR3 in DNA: TGTGCCAGCGCCTTCCCTAGGGGGAACACCGGGGAGCTGTTTTTT. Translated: CASAFPRGNTGELFF.

This chain's CDR3 is CASSLEPDTYEQYF. The CDR3 bases are TGTGCCAGCAGCTTAGAGCCTGATACCTACGAGCAGTACTTC. The rearrangement links TRBV13 to TRBJ2-7; D not certain. The germline CDR1 and CDR2 sequences are PRHDT and FYEKMQ (reference sequence). The CDR3 runs to 14 residues. V was cut by 1 base and J by 2 bases, with 9 bases left in between.

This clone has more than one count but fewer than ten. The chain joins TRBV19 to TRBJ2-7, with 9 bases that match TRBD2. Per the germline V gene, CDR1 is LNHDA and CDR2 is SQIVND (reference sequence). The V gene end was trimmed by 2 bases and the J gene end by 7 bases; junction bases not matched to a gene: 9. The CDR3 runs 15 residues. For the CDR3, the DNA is TGTGCCAGTAGTATAAGCGGGGGGACGCACCGGGAGCAGTACTTC. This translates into CASSISGGTHREQYF. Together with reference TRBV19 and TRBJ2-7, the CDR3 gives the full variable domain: DGGITQSPKYLFRKEGQNVTLSCEQNLNHDAMYWYRQDPGQGLRLIYYSQIVNDFQKGDIAEGYSVSREKKESFPLTVTSAQKNPTAFYLCASSISGGTHREQYFGPGTRLTVT.

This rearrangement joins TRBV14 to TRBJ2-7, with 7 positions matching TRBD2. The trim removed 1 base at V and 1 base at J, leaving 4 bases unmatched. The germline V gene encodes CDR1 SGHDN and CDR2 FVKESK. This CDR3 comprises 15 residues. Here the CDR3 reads CASSQGQGLSYEQYF. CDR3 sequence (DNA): TGTGCCAGCAGCCAAGGGCAGGGACTATCCTACGAGCAGTACTTC.

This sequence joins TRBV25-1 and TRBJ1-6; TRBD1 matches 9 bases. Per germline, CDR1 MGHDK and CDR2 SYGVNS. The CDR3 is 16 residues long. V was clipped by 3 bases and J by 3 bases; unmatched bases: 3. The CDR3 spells CASSDGTGIYNSPLHF. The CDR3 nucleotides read TGTGCCAGCAGTGATGGGACAGGGATCTATAATTCACCCCTCCACTTT. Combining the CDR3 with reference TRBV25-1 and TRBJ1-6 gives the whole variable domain EADIYQTPRYLVIGTGKKITLECSQTMGHDKMYWYQQDPGMELHLIHYSYGVNSTEKGDLSSESTVSRIRTEHFPLTLESARPSHTSQYLCASSDGTGIYNSPLHFGNGTRLTVT.

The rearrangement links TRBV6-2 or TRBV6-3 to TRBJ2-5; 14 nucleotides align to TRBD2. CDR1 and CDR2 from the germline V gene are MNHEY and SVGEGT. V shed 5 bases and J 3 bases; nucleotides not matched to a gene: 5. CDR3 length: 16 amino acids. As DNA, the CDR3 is TGTGCCAGCAGTATCCCGACTAGCGGGAGGGAAGAGACCCAGTACTTC. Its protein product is CASSIPTSGREETQYF.

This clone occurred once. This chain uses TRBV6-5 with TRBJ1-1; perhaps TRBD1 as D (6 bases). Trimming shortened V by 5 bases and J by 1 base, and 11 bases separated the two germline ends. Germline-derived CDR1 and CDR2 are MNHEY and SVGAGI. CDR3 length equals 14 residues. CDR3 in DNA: TGTGCCAGCAGTATACAGGGAGAGAACACTGAAGCTTTCTTT. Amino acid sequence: CASSIQGENTEAFF.

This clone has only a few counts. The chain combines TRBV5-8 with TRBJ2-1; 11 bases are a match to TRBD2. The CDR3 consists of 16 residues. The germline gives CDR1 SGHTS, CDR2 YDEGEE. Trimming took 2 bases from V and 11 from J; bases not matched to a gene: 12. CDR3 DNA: TGTGCCAGCAGCTTTAGGGGACTAGCGGAAGCCCCGAAGCAGTTCTTC. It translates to CASSFRGLAEAPKQFF.

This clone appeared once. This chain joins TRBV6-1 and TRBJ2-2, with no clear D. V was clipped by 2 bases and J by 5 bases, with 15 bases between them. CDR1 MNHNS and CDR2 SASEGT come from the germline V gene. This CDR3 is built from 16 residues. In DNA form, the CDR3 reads TGTGCCAGCAGTGAATCGGAGAATAGGTTGACCGGGGAGCTGTTTTTT. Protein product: CASSESENRLTGELFF.

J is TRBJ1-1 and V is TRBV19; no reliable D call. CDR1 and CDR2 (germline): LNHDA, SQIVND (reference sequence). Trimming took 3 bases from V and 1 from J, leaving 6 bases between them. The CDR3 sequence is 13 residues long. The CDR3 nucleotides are TGTGCCAGTAGTATTTCCTGGAACACTGAAGCTTTCTTT. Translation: CASSISWNTEAFF.

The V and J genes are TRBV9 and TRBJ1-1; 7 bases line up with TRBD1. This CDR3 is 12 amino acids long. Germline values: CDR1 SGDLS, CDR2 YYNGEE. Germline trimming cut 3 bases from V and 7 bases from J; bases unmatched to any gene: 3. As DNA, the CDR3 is TGTGCCAGCAGCGAGGGGGCCGGTGAAGCTTTCTTT. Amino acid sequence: CASSEGAGEAFF.

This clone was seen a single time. CDR3 sequence reads: CASSILGRPLIDGYTF. CDR3 coding DNA: TGTGCCAGTAGTATATTGGGCAGACCTTTGATAGATGGCTACACCTTC. V is TRBV19 and J is TRBJ1-2; D call uncertain. The CDR3 spans 16 residues. CDR1 is LNHDA, CDR2 SQIVND, per germline (reference sequence). The germline V and J ends were trimmed by 2 bases and 6 bases, with 19 bases remaining between them. Filled out from reference TRBV19 and TRBJ1-2, the complete variable domain reads DGGITQSPKYLFRKEGQNVTLSCEQNLNHDAMYWYRQDPGQGLRLIYYSQIVNDFQKGDIAEGYSVSREKKESFPLTVTSAQKNPTAFYLCASSILGRPLIDGYTFGSGTRLTVV.

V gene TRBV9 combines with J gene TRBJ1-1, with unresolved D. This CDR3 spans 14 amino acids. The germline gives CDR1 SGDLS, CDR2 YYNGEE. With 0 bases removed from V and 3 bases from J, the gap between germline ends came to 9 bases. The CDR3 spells CASSVGEGYTEAFF. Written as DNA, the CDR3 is TGTGCCAGCAGCGTAGGGGAGGGTTACACTGAAGCTTTCTTT.

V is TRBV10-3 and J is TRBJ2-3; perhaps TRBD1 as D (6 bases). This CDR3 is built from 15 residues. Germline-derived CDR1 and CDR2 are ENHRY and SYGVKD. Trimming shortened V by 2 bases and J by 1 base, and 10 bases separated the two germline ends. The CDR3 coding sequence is TGTGCCATCAGTGAGAACAGGGTTGGCACAGATACGCAGTATTTT. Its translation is CAISENRVGTDTQYF.

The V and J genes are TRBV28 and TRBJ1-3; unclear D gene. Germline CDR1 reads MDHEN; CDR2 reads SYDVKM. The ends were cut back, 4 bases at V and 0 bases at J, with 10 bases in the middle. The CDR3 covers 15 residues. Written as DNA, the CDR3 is TGTGCCAGCAGTTCCGTCCAGATCTCTGGAAACACCATATATTTT. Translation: CASSSVQISGNTIYF.

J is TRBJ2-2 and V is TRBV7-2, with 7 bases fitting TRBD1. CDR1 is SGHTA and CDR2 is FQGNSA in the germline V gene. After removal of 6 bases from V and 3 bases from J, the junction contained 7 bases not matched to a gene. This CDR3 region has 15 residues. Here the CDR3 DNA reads TGTGCCAGCAGTGTACAGGGGACGGACACCGGGGAGCTGTTTTTT. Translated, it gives CASSVQGTDTGELFF. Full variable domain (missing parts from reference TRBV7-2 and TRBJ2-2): GAGVSQSPSNKVTEKGKDVELRCDPISGHTALYWYRQSLGQGLEFLIYFQGNSAPDKSGLPSDRFSAERTGGSVSTLTIQRTQQEDSAVYLCASSVQGTDTGELFFGEGSRLTVL.

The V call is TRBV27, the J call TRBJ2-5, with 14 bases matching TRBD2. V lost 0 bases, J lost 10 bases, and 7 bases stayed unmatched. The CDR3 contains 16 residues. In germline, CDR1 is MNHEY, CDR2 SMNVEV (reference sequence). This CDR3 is CASSLSGTSGSQIQYF. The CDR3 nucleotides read TGTGCCAGCAGTTTATCGGGGACTAGCGGGAGCCAGATCCAGTACTTC.

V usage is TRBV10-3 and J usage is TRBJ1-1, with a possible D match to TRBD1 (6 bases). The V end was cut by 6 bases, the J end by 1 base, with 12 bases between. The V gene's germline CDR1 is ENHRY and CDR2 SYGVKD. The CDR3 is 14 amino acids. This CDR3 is CAIRRTVSNTEAFF. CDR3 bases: TGTGCCATCAGGAGGACAGTTTCGAACACTGAAGCTTTCTTT.

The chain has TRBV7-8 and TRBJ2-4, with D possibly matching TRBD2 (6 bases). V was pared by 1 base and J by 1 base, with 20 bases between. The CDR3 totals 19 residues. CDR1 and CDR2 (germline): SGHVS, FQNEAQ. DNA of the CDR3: TGTGCCAGCAGCTTAGACGGTTTGGAGGGTTCGAGGGCCAAAAACATTCAGTACTTC. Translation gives CASSLDGLEGSRAKNIQYF.

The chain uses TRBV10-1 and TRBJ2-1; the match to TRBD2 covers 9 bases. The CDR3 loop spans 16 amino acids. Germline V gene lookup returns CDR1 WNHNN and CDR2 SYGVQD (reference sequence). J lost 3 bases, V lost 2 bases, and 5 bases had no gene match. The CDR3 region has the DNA TGCGCCAGCAGTGAGAATCAGCGGGGGGTCTACAATGAGCAGTTCTTC. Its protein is CASSENQRGVYNEQFF.

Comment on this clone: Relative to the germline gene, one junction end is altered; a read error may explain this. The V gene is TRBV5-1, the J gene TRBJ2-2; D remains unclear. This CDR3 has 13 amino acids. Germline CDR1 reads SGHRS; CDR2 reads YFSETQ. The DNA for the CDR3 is TGCGCCAGCAGCTTACAAAACATCGGGGAGCTGTTTTTT. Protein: CASSLQNIGELFF.

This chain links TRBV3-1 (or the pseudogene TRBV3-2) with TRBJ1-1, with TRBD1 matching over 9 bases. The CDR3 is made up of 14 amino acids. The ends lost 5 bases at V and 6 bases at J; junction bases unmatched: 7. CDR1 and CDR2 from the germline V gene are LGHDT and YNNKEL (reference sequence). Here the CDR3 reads CASSLGQGSSEAFF. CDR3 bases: TGTGCCAGCAGCTTAGGACAGGGGAGCTCTGAAGCTTTCTTT.

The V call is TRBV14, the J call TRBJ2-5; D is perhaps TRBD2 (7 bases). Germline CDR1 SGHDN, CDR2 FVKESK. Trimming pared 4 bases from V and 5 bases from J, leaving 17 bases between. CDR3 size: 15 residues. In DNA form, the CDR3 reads TGTGCCAGCAGCCTCCGGCGGGGGCCCGGGGAGACCCAGTACTTC. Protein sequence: CASSLRRGPGETQYF.

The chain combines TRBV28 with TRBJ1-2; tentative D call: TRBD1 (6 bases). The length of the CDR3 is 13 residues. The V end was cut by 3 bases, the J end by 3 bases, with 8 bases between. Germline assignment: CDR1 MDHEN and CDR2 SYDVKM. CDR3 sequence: CASSFTGYYGYTF. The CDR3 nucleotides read TGTGCCAGCAGTTTTACAGGGTACTATGGCTACACCTTC.

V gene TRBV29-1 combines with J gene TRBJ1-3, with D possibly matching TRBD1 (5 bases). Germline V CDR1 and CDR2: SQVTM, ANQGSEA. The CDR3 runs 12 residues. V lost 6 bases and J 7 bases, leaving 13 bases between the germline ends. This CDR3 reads CSVGTDGNTIYF. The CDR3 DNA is TGCAGCGTCGGGACTGATGGTAACACCATATATTTT.

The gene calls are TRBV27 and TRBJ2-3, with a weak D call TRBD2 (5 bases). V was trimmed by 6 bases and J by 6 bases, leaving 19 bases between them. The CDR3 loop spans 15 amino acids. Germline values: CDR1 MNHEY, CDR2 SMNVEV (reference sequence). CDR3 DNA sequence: TGTGCCAGCAGCCGCGGTTGGGGAGAGACTGATACGCAGTATTTT. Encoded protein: CASSRGWGETDTQYF.

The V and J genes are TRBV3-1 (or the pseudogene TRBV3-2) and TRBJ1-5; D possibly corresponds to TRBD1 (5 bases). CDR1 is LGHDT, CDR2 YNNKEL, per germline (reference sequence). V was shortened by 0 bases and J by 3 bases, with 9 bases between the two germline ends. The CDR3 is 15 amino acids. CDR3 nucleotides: TGTGCCAGCAGCCAAGACAGGGTCCCCAATCAGCCCCAGCATTTT. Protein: CASSQDRVPNQPQHF.